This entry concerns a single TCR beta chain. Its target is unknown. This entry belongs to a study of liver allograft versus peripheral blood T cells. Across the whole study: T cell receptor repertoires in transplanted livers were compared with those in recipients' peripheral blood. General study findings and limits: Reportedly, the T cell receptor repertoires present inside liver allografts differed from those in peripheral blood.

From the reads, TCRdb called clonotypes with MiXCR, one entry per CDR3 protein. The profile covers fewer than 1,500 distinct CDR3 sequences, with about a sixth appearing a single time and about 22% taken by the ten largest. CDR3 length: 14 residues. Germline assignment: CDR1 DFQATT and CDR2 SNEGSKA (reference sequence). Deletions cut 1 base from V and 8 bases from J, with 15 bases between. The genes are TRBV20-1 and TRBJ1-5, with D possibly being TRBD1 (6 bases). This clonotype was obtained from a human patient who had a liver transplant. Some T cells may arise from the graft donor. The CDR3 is CSARAAGGLKPQHF. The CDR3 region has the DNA TGCAGTGCTAGAGCGGCTGGGGGCTTGAAGCCCCAGCATTTT.